This TCR beta chain was sequenced for a study of Ad26.COV2.S vaccination and SARS-CoV-2 variants (dated by TCRdb to about 2021). With respect to the entire study: The specificity and breadth of SARS-CoV-2-reactive T cell receptors after Ad26.COV2.S vaccination were assessed by TCRbeta repertoire sequencing. The TCR-sequenced set comprised approximately 32 samples: some 20 Ad26.COV2.S vaccine recipients, 5 placebo recipients and 8 SARS-CoV-2 convalescent individuals.

Here is what the overall study found, with its caveats: Vaccine and placebo recipients had similar non-spike TCR breadth, a finding consistent with the vaccine containing only spike. The authors noted that total T cell responses may have been underestimated by the TCR breadth and depth analyses. After vaccination, substantial breadth of spike-specific CD8+ and CD4+ T cell responses was reported. Ad26.COV2.S recipients had higher spike-specific TCR breadth than placebo recipients (P = 0.0014).

Trimming removed 0 bases from V and 5 bases from J, leaving 10 bases between the germline ends. From a lookup of the germline V gene, CDR1 and CDR2 are SGHRS and YFSETQ. Spanning cysteine to phenylalanine, the CDR3 consists of 14 amino acids. Just the 42-base CDR3 DNA is kept, in frame starting at base 1. The immunoSEQ Assay was used to sequence TCRbeta CDR3 regions. After extraction, genomic DNA underwent amplification by bias-controlled multiplex PCR, followed by high-throughput sequencing. In the source study's methods: Collapsing and filtering of sequences were performed to quantify the absolute abundance of each unique TCRbeta CDR3 region. Usable DNA was measured by amplifying reference genes present in all nucleated cells, and TCRbeta template counts were normalized to that usable DNA to estimate T cell fraction. Repertoire TCRs were annotated as SARS-CoV-2-specific by exact matching of V gene, CDR3 amino acid sequence and J gene to a known reactive TCR set. MIRA supplied the reference SARS-CoV-2 TCR set, which was filtered for enrichment in COVID-19-positive ImmuneCODE repertoires so that public or cross-reactive TCRs were removed. Drawing on the MIRA antigens, annotated TCRs were analysed further at the level of specific ORF or position within ORF. Breadth was defined as the number of annotated unique rearrangements divided by the total number of unique productive rearrangements, and depth was defined as the summed frequency of the annotated unique rearrangements. Group comparisons of TCR breadth used two-sided Wilcoxon rank-sum tests. The clones in this table, taken by TCRdb from immuneACCESS, are in-frame only. Not every clone is retained; where verified, under half of the shortfall comes from an unresolved V gene, and the cause of the rest is unknown. V and J calls and clone size are as listed in that table; D and trimming were resolved from the DNA. The sample yields around 370,000 clones; about 90% were counted once. Of the sample, about 3.8% falls within the top ten clones.

The time point tag for this specimen amounts to: individuals recovered from natural SARS-CoV-2 infection. A note on this clone: Its antigen is unknown. Base quality data are lacking; no much larger clone is found one base away. The same CDR3 also results from other DNA sequences found in this sample.

The sequencing used peripheral blood, collected after recovery from COVID-19. This TCR was recovered from a human donor who had recovered from COVID-19. The rearranged segments are TRBV5-1 and TRBJ2-3; TRBD2 is perhaps the D gene, given 6 matching bases. The CDR3 protein: CASSLGQGGDTQYF. The bases read TGCGCCAGCAGCTTGGGGCAGGGAGGAGATACGCAGTATTTT.